Presented here are 23 T cell receptor beta chains from one specimen sequenced in a study of CD8+ T cells in alopecia areata. CD4, CD8alpha, NKG2D, NKG2ACE and other markers were used to sort pooled cutaneous lymph node cells. RNA, once extracted, was reverse transcribed into cDNA for use as the sequencing template. This table comes from immunoSEQ multiplex PCR, and its TCRdb copy is limited to in-frame clones, with some not included. This sample has more than 250,000 clones, each found more than once. Sequencing was done on a sample of CD4+ T cells sorted from a lymph node. The receptors come from a C3H/HeJ mouse with alopecia areata. This strain has MHC haplotype H2-k.

With respect to this clone: All gene names here are mouse names. Coverage ceases 4 residues before the CDR3 finishes, and the germline J gene fills in the end. The same CDR3 is also encoded by other DNA sequences in this sample. This rearrangement joins TRBV19 to TRBJ2-5, with 8 positions matching TRBD1. Trimming took 5 bases from V and 2 from J; bases not matched to a gene: 4. This CDR3 contains 14 residues. Germline CDR1 and CDR2: FNHDT and SITEND (reference sequence). CDR3 in amino acids: CASRRGTGQDTQYF. CDR3 bases read: TGTGCCAGCAGGAGGGGGACAGGCCAAGAC.

This clone has a count of ten or more. Gene names and germline refer to mouse. The read halts 4 residues ahead of the CDR3 end, with the missing end drawn from the germline J gene. V and J are TRBV17 and TRBJ2-3; no clear D gene. There are 16 residues in the CDR3. Looked up from germline, CDR1 is MNHDT and CDR2 is YYDKIL. V was pared by 0 bases and J by 1 base, with 11 bases between. The sequenced CDR3 bases are TGTGCTAGCAGTAGAGATCCTTGGGTAGGTGCAGAA. Translating gives CASSRDPWVGAE. The entire CDR3 protein reads CASSRDPWVGAETLYF.

This clone was seen a handful of times. The germline and genes are mouse ones. Read coverage stops 4 residues before the CDR3 terminus; the germline J gene supplies the remainder. The chain combines TRBV5 with TRBJ1-2; 11 bases match TRBD1. Germline V gene data show CDR1 as LGHNA and CDR2 as YNLKQL (reference sequence). The CDR3 contains 16 residues. V trimming: 0 bases; J trimming: 4 bases; junction bases outside the gene matches: 4. The part of the CDR3 DNA that was read is TGTGCCAGCAGCCAAGATAGGGGGACAGGGGGCTCC. Translation gives CASSQDRGTGGS. The entire CDR3 reads CASSQDRGTGGSDYTF.

This clone was seen a handful of times. Gene names are mouse gene names. The read finishes 4 residues shy of the CDR3 end, and the germline J gene is used to complete it. The chain combines TRBV14 with TRBJ2-5; the match to TRBD1 covers 9 bases. Trimming cost V 0 bases and J 3 bases; bases outside gene matches: 5. There are 16 residues in the CDR3. CDR1 SGHDT and CDR2 FRDEAV come from the germline V gene. CDR3 DNA, as far as it was read: TGTGCCAGCAGTTTCTCCCGGACAGGGGATCAAGAC. Translating gives CASSFSRTGDQD. The entire CDR3 sequence reads CASSFSRTGDQDTQYF.

This clone was counted only a few times. Genes and germline come from the mouse. Incomplete CDR3 DNA: TGTGCCAGCAGCCCCGACTGGGGGGGCTGGGAC. It encodes CASSPDWGGWD. In full, the CDR3 is CASSPDWGGWDTQYF. The V call is TRBV14, the J call TRBJ2-5; 12 positions agree with TRBD2. From the germline J gene comes the end of the CDR3, since the read stops 4 residues before it. The CDR3 spans 15 residues. Germline-derived CDR1 and CDR2 are SGHDT and FRDEAV.

On this clone itself: The germline and genes are mouse ones. The read comes to an end 4 residues before the CDR3 does, leaving the germline J gene to fill in the end. The genes are TRBV13-1 and TRBJ2-7, with 9 bases that match TRBD2. This CDR3 comprises 14 residues. Germline CDR1 and CDR2: NSHNY and SYGAGN. The V gene end was trimmed by 5 bases and the J gene end by 0 bases; junction bases not matched to a gene: 3. The part of the CDR3 DNA that was read is TGTGCCAGCAGCCGGACTGGGGCCTCCTAT. As protein: CASSRTGASY. The whole CDR3 protein reads CASSRTGASYEQYF.

This clone came up a few times. The gene names here belong to mouse. The sequenced fragment ends 4 residues before the CDR3 boundary, so the rest is inferred from the germline J gene. The chain carries TRBV29 and TRBJ2-3; D is perhaps TRBD1 (5 bases). Germline V gene lookup returns CDR1 MSHET and CDR2 SYDVDS. The CDR3 loop spans 16 amino acids. V was pared by 2 bases and J by 1 base, with 13 bases between. The CDR3 bases that were read are TGTGCTAGCAGTTTACCCCAGGGAAGGGGTGCAGAA. It encodes CASSLPQGRGAE. In full, the CDR3 reads CASSLPQGRGAETLYF.

There are a few counts of this clone. The germline and genes are mouse ones. Read sequence stops 3 residues before the CDR3 end, and the germline J gene provides the missing end. The chain uses TRBV5 and TRBJ1-6, with D tentatively TRBD1 (5 bases). TRBJ1-6 belongs to the ORF category, with a function that is uncertain. Germline V gives CDR1 LGHNA, CDR2 YNLKQL (reference sequence). The CDR3 is 16 amino acids. V gave up 0 bases and J gave up 3 bases, with 9 bases separating them. The CDR3 sequence is CASSQDGGDYNSPLYF. CDR3 DNA (partial): TGTGCCAGCAGCCAAGATGGGGGGGACTATAATTCGCCC.

About this clone: Gene names and germline refer to mouse. The read terminates 4 residues before the CDR3 end, so the remaining end is supplied by the germline J gene. The rearrangement joins TRBV19 to TRBJ2-2; D might be TRBD1 (6 bases). Germline values: CDR1 FNHDT, CDR2 SITEND (reference sequence). This CDR3 spans 14 amino acids. V lost 2 bases to trimming and J lost 4 bases, with 9 bases between them. CDR3 DNA (partial): TGTGCCAGCAGTATCAACAGGGTCACCGGG. This sequence encodes CASSINRVTG. The entire CDR3 reads CASSINRVTGQLYF.

This clone has a handful of counts. Germline and genes: mouse. The read terminates 4 residues ahead of where the CDR3 ends, so the germline J gene completes it. V gene TRBV17 combines with J gene TRBJ2-4; 9 nucleotides match TRBD1. The J segment lost 0 bases and the V segment lost 3 bases, leaving 4 bases of the junction unmatched. Germline loops: CDR1 MNHDT, CDR2 YYDKIL. The CDR3 totals 16 residues. The sequenced CDR3 bases are TGTGCTAGCAGTAGCGGGACAGGGACTAGTCAAAAC. It is translated as CASSSGTGTSQN. The complete CDR3 reads CASSSGTGTSQNTLYF.

Remarks on this clone: Mouse names are used for the genes. The CDR3 end is not reached by the read, which stops 3 residues before it; the germline J gene fills it in. The sample has other DNA sequences that encode this CDR3 too. The V call is TRBV5, the J call TRBJ1-6; 10 bases line up with TRBD1. TRBJ1-6 is placed among ORFs of uncertain function. In germline, CDR1 is LGHNA, CDR2 YNLKQL (reference sequence). V shed 3 bases and J 7 bases; nucleotides not matched to a gene: 3. The CDR3 contains 15 residues. The sequenced part of the CDR3 DNA is TGTGCCAGCAGCCAGGGGACAGGGGACAATTCGCCC. The encoded protein is CASSQGTGDNSP. The whole CDR3 is CASSQGTGDNSPLYF.

As regards this clone: Gene names and germline refer to mouse. The read stops 4 residues short of the end of the CDR3; the missing end is completed from the germline J gene. The chain employs TRBV13-1 and TRBJ2-5; 7 nucleotides match TRBD1. V was pared by 5 bases and J by 1 base, with 7 bases of the junction left unmatched. Germline-derived CDR1 and CDR2 are NSHNY and SYGAGN. This CDR3 has 15 amino acids. The DNA read from the CDR3 is TGTGCCAGCAGCTACGACAGGGACGACCAAGAC. It encodes CASSYDRDDQD. The entire CDR3 protein reads CASSYDRDDQDTQYF.

As regards this clone: The germline and genes are mouse ones. From the germline J gene comes the end of the CDR3, since the read stops 4 residues before it. This CDR3 is also generated by other DNA sequences in the sample. This sequence joins TRBV13-1 and TRBJ2-4; 12 nucleotides agree with TRBD2. The J segment lost 0 bases and the V segment lost 5 bases, leaving 4 bases of the junction unmatched. The CDR3 has 16 amino acids. Germline assignment: CDR1 NSHNY and CDR2 SYGAGN. The CDR3 bases that were read are TGTGCCAGCAGCCCCGGACTGGGGGGGAGTCAAAAC. Encoded protein: CASSPGLGGSQN. The full CDR3 protein is CASSPGLGGSQNTLYF.

This clone was observed at least ten times. The gene names here belong to mouse. The read is 4 residues too short to cover the CDR3 end, so that end is filled in from the germline J gene. This sample also contains other DNA sequences that code for the same CDR3. J is TRBJ1-2 and V is TRBV1; 7 bases map to TRBD1. The CDR3 is 14 residues long. V shed 2 bases, J shed 0 bases, and the junction held 0 bases outside the gene matches. Per germline, CDR1 NSQYPW and CDR2 LRSPGD (reference sequence). The sequenced part of the CDR3 DNA is TGCACCTGCAGTGCACAGGGGGCAAACTCC. Its protein product is CTCSAQGANS. The whole CDR3 protein reads CTCSAQGANSDYTF. The full variable domain, its missing parts supplied by reference TRBV1 and TRBJ1-2, is VTLLEQNPRWRLVPRGQAVNLRCILKNSQYPWMSWYQQDLQKQLQWLFTLRSPGDKEVKSLPGADYLATRVTDTELRLQVANMSQGRTLYCTCSAQGANSDYTFGSGTRLLVI.

Note on this clone: Each gene name is a mouse one. The DNA ends 4 residues before the CDR3 does, and the rest of the CDR3 is filled in from the germline J gene. This chain joins TRBV13-3 and TRBJ1-2; D possibly corresponds to TRBD1 (6 bases). In germline, CDR1 is NNHDY, CDR2 SYVADS. The ends were cut back, 2 bases at V and 4 bases at J, with 15 bases in the middle. CDR3 length: 15 amino acids. CDR3 in amino acids: CASSERGAPGSDYTF. Incomplete CDR3 DNA: TGTGCCAGCAGTGAGAGGGGGGCGCCGGGCTCC.

This clone was counted only a few times. Gene names follow the mouse nomenclature. The read terminates 4 residues ahead of where the CDR3 ends, so the germline J gene completes it. This chain uses TRBV5 with TRBJ1-1; 8 bases align to TRBD1. Germline loops: CDR1 LGHNA, CDR2 YNLKQL (reference sequence). V trimming: 2 bases; J trimming: 0 bases; junction bases outside the gene matches: 2. The length of the CDR3 is 15 residues. The CDR3 bases that were read are TGTGCCAGCAGCCAACAGGGGGCCACAAACACA. Protein product: CASSQQGATNT. The CDR3, in full, reads CASSQQGATNTEVFF.

This clone was picked up a small number of times. Gene names refer to mouse genes. The read halts 4 residues ahead of the CDR3 end, with the missing end drawn from the germline J gene. This chain links TRBV12-1 with TRBJ2-5; 7 bases agree with TRBD1. The V gene's germline CDR1 is SGHSN and CDR2 HYEKVE. This CDR3 is 13 amino acids long. The CDR3 DNA, read in part, is TGTGCCAGCTCTCCGACAGGGAAAGAC. Protein product: CASSPTGKD. The full CDR3 reads CASSPTGKDTQYF.

This clone was picked up a small number of times. The germline and genes are mouse ones. The read comes to an end 4 residues before the CDR3 does, leaving the germline J gene to fill in the end. Distinct nucleotide sequences in the sample also encode this CDR3. The chain uses TRBV13-1 and TRBJ2-5; D perhaps matches TRBD1 (5 bases). V lost 4 bases, J lost 2 bases, and 8 bases lay in between. The germline gives CDR1 NSHNY, CDR2 SYGAGN. The CDR3 spans 13 residues. CDR3 sequence: CASSLDIQDTQYF. The part of the CDR3 DNA that was read is TGTGCCAGCAGTCTGGACATCCAAGAC.

On this clone: Gene names follow the mouse nomenclature. The CDR3 end falls 4 residues outside the read, so it is completed with the germline J gene. The chain recombines TRBV1 with TRBJ2-1; 14 bases are shared with TRBD2. This CDR3 has 18 residues. The germline CDR1 and CDR2 sequences are NSQYPW and LRSPGD (reference sequence). The CDR3 bases that were read are TGCACCTGCAGTGCAGATTGGGGACTGGGGGGGCGCAGGGCT. Translated, it gives CTCSADWGLGGRRA. The CDR3 reads in full as CTCSADWGLGGRRAEQFF.

This clone came up a few times. Mouse names are used for the genes. The read ends 4 residues before the CDR3 terminus; that terminus is restored from the germline J gene. The chain combines TRBV17 with TRBJ2-2; a possible D gene is TRBD1 (6 bases). Trimming removed 1 base from V and 4 bases from J, with 7 bases in between. Germline CDR1 MNHDT, CDR2 YYDKIL. The CDR3 is 14 amino acids. The part of the CDR3 DNA that was read is TGTGCTAGCAGTAGAGCAGGGGCCACCGGG. Translating it yields CASSRAGATG. The full CDR3 protein is CASSRAGATGQLYF. Full variable domain (outside the CDR3, taken from reference TRBV17 and TRBJ2-2): DTTVKQNPRYKLARVGKPVNLICSQTMNHDTMYWYQKKPNQAPKLLLFYYDKILNREADTFEKFQSSRPNNSFCSLYIGSAGLEYSAMYLCASSRAGATGQLYFGEGSKLTVL.

Of note for this clone: Mouse gene names and germline throughout. The CDR3 end lies 4 residues beyond the end of the read and is filled in from the germline J gene. The chain employs TRBV5 and TRBJ2-7, with 8 bases aligning to TRBD1. CDR3 length: 14 amino acids. The V gene end was trimmed by 3 bases and the J gene end by 2 bases; junction bases not matched to a gene: 3. The germline V gene has CDR1 LGHNA and CDR2 YNLKQL (reference sequence). The covered CDR3 bases are TGTGCCAGCAGCCACGACAGGGGTACCTAT. The encoded protein is CASSHDRGTY. The entire CDR3 reads CASSHDRGTYEQYF.

On this clone: Germline and genes: mouse. The read halts 4 residues ahead of the CDR3 end, with the missing end drawn from the germline J gene. The same CDR3 can be traced to other DNA sequences in this sample. The rearrangement joins TRBV1 to TRBJ2-5; 10 bases align to TRBD2. The CDR3 sequence is 15 residues long. The V and J ends lost 4 bases and 3 bases, in that order; junction bases with no gene match: 4. Per the germline V gene, CDR1 is NSQYPW and CDR2 is LRSPGD (reference sequence). CDR3: CTCSGLGGRQDTQYF. The CDR3 bases that were read are TGCACCTGCAGTGGACTGGGGGGACGGCAAGAC. Full variable domain (missing parts from reference TRBV1 and TRBJ2-5): VTLLEQNPRWRLVPRGQAVNLRCILKNSQYPWMSWYQQDLQKQLQWLFTLRSPGDKEVKSLPGADYLATRVTDTELRLQVANMSQGRTLYCTCSGLGGRQDTQYFGPGTRLLVL.

About this clone: All gene names here are mouse names. The missing CDR3 end, 4 residues past where the read stops, is filled in from the germline J gene. The V gene is TRBV19, the J gene TRBJ2-7, with 8 bases fitting TRBD1. The CDR3 runs to 14 residues. V was clipped by 4 bases and J by 0 bases; unmatched bases: 3. Per the germline V gene, CDR1 is FNHDT and CDR2 is SITEND (reference sequence). The CDR3 region is CASSSGQDSYEQYF. CDR3 DNA (partial): TGTGCCAGCAGTTCGGGACAGGACTCCTAT.